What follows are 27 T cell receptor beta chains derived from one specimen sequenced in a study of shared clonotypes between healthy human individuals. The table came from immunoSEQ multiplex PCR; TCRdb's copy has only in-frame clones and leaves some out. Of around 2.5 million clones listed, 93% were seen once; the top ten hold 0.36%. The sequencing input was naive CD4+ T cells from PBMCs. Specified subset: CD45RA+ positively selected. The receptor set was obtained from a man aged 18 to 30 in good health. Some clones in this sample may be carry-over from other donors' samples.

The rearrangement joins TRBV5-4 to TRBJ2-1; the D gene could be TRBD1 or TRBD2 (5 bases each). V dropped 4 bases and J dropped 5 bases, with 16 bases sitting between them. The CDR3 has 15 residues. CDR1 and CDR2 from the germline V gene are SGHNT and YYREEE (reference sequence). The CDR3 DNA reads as TGTGCCAGCAGCCGGGACGGTAGCCCCCACAATGAGCAGTTCTTC. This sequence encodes CASSRDGSPHNEQFF.

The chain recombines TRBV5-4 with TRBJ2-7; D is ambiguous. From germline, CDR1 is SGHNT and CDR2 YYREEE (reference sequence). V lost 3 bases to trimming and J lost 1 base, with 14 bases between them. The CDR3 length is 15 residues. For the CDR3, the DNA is TGTGCCAGCAGCTCCTCCAAGGGCAGTTCCTACGAGCAGTACTTC. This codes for CASSSSKGSSYEQYF.

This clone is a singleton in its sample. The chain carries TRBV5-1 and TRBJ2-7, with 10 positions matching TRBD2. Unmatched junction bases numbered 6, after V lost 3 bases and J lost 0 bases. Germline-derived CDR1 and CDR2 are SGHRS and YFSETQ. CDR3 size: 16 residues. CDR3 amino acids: CASSYGTSESSYEQYF. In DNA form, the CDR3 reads TGCGCCAGCAGCTACGGGACTAGCGAGAGCTCCTACGAGCAGTACTTC.

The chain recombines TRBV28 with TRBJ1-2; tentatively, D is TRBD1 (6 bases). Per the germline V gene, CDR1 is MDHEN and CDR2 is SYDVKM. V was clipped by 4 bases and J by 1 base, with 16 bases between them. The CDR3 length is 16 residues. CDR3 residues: CASSSPGAPINYGYTF. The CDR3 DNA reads TGTGCCAGCAGTTCCCCGGGGGCGCCTATTAACTATGGCTACACCTTC.

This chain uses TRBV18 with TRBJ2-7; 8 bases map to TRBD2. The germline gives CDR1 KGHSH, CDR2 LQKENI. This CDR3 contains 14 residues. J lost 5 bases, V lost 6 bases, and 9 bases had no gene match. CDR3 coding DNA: TGTGCCAGCTCGGAATTTGGGACTAGGAACGAGCAGTACTTC. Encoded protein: CASSEFGTRNEQYF.

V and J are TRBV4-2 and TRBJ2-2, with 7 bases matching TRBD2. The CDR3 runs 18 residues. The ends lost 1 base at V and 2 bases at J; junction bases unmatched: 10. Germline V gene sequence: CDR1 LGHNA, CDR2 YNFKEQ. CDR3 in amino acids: CASSQAPASGPNTGELFF. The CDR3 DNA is TGTGCCAGCAGCCAAGCGCCAGCTAGCGGTCCCAACACCGGGGAGCTGTTTTTT.

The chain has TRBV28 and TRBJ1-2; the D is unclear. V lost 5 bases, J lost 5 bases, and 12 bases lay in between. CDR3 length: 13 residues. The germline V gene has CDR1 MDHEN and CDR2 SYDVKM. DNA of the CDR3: TGTGCCAGCAGTCCCTCGACGGAATATGGCTACACCTTC. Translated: CASSPSTEYGYTF.

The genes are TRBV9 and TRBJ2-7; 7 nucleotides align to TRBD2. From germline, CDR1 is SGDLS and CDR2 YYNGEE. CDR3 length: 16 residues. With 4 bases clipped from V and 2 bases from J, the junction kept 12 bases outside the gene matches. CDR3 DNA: TGTGCCAGCAGCCCCTCCGGGAGGTATAGGGCCTACGAGCAGTACTTC. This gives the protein CASSPSGRYRAYEQYF.

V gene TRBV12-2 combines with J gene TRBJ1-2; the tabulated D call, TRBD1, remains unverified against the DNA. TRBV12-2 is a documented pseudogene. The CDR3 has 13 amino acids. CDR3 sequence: CASRLKGGRGYTF. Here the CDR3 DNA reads TGTGCAAGTCGCTTAAAAGGGGGACGGGGCTACACCTTC.

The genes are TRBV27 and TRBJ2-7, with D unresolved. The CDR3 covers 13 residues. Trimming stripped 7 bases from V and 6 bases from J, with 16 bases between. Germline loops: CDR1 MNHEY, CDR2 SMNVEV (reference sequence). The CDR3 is CASTSRSLGEQYF. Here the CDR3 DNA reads TGTGCCAGCACCTCCCGCAGTCTCGGCGAGCAGTACTTC.

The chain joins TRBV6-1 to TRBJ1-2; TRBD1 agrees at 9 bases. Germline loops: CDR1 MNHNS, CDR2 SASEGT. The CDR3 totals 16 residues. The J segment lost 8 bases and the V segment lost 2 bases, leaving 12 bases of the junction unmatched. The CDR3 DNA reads TGTGCCAGCAGTGAAAAAAGCGGGACAGGGTTTGGCGGCTACACCTTC. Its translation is CASSEKSGTGFGGYTF.

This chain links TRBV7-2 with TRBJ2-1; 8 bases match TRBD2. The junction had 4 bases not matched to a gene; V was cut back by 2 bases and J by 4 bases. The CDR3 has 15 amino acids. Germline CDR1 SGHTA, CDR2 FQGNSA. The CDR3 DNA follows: TGTGCCAGCAGCTTAACCGGGAGGGCTTACAATGAGCAGTTCTTC. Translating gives CASSLTGRAYNEQFF.

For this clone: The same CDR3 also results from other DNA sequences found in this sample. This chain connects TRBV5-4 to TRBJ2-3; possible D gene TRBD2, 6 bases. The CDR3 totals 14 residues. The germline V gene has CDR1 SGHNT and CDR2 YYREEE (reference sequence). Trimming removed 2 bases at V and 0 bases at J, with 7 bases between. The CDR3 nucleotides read TGTGCCAGCAGCTTTAGCGGAAGCACAGATACGCAGTATTTT. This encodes CASSFSGSTDTQYF.

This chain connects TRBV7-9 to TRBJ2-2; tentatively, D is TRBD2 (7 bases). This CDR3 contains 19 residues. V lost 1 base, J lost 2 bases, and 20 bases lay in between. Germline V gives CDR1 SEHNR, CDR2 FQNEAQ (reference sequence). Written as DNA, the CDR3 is TGTGCCAGCAGCTTAGGGGGAGGGGCCGGGACATTCAACACCGGGGAGCTGTTTTTT. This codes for CASSLGGGAGTFNTGELFF.

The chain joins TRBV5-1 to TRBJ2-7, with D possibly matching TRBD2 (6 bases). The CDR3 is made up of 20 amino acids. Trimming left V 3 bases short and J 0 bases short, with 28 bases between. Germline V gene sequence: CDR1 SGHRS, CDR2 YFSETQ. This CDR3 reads CASSSSANWRGRAVSYEQYF. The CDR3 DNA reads TGCGCCAGCAGCTCCAGCGCGAACTGGCGGGGTAGGGCCGTCTCCTACGAGCAGTACTTC.

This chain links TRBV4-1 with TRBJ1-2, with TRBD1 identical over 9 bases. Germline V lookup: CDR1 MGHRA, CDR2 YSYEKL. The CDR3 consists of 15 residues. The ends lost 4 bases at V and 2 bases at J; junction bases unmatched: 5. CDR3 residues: CASSLQGAGNYGYTF. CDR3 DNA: TGCGCCAGCAGCCTACAGGGGGCAGGAAACTATGGCTACACCTTC.

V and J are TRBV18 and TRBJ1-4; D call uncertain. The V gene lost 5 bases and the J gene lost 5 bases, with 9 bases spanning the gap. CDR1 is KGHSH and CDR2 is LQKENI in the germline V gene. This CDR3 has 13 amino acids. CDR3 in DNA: TGTGCCAGCTCAAATCAACAGAATGAAAAACTGTTTTTT. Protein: CASSNQQNEKLFF.

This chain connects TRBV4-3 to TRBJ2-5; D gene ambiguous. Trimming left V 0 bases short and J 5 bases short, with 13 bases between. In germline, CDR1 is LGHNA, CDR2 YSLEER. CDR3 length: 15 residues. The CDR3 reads CASSQDQVFGETQYF. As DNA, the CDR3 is TGCGCCAGCAGCCAAGATCAGGTTTTTGGGGAGACCCAGTACTTC.

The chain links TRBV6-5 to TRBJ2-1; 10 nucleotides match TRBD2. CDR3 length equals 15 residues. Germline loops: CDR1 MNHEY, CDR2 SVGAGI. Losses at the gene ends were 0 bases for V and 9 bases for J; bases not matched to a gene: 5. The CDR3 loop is CASSYSASGSSEQFF. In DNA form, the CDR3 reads TGTGCCAGCAGTTACTCGGCTAGCGGGAGCTCTGAGCAGTTCTTC.

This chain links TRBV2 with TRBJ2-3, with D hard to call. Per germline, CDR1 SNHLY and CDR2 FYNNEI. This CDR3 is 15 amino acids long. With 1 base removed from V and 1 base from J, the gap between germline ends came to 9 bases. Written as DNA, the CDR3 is TGTGCCAGCAGTGAAGATGGCCGACGCACAGATACGCAGTATTTT. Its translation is CASSEDGRRTDTQYF. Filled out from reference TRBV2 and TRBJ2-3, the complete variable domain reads EPEVTQTPSHQVTQMGQEVILRCVPISNHLYFYWYRQILGQKVEFLVSFYNNEISEKSEIFDDQFSVERPDGSNFTLKIRSTKLEDSAMYFCASSEDGRRTDTQYFGPGTRLTVL.

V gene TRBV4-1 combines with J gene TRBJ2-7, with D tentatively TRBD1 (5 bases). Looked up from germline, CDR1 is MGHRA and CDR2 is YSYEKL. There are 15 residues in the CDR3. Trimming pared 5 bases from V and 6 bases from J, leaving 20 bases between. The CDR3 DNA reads TGCGCCAGCAGCGGAGCTGTGGCAGGGCCTAGCGAGCAGTACTTC. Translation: CASSGAVAGPSEQYF.

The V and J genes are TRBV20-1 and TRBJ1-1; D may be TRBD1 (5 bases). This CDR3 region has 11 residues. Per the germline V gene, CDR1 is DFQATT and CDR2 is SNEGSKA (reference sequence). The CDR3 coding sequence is TGCCAACGCCAGGGGAACACTGAAGCTTTCTTT. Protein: CQRQGNTEAFF.

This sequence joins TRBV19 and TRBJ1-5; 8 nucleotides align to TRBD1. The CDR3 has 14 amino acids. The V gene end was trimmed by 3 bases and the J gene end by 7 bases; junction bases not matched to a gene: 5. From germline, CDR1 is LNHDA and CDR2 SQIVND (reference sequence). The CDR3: CASSIGQGGQPQHF. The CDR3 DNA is TGTGCCAGTAGTATTGGACAGGGAGGACAGCCCCAGCATTTT.

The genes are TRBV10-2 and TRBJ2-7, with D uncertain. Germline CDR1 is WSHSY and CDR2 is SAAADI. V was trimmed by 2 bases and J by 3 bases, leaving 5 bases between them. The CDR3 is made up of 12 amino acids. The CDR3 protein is CASSEQVYEQYF. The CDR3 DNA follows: TGCGCCAGCAGTGAGCAGGTCTACGAGCAGTACTTC.

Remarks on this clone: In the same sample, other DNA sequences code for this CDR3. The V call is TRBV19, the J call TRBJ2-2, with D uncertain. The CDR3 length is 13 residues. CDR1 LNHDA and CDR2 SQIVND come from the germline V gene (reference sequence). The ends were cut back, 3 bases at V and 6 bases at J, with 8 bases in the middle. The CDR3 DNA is TGTGCCAGTAGTATCGTAGTTCCCGGGGAGCTGTTTTTT. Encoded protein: CASSIVVPGELFF.

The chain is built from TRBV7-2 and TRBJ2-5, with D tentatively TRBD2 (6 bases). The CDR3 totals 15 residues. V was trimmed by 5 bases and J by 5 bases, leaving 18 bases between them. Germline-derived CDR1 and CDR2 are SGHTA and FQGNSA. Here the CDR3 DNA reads TGTGCCAGCAGCACGGGGACTTCCGTGAGGGAGACCCAGTACTTC. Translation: CASSTGTSVRETQYF.

The CDR3 loop reads CASSFQGDEQFF. CDR3 sequence (DNA): TGTGCCAGCAGCTTCCAGGGGGATGAGCAGTTCTTC. The gene calls are TRBV7-3 and TRBJ2-1; TRBD1 matches at 7 bases. The CDR3 consists of 12 residues. The trim removed 3 bases at V and 8 bases at J, leaving 1 base unmatched. Germline V gene data show CDR1 as SGHTA and CDR2 as FQGTGA.